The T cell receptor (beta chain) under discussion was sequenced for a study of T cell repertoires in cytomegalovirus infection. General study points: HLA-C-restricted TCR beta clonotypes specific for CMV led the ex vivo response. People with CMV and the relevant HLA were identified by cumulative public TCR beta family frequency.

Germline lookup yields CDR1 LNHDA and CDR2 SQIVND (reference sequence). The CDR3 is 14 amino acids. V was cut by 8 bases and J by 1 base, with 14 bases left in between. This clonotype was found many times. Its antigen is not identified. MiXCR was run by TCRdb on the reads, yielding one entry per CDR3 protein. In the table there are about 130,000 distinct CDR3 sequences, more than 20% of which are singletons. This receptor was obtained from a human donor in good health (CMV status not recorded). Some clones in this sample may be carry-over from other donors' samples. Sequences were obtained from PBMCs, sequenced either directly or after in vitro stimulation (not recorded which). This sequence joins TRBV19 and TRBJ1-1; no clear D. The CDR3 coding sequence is TGTGCCAGTGGGAGTGCACTTCCGAACACTGAAGCTTTCTTT. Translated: CASGSALPNTEAFF.